This T cell receptor beta chain emerged from a study of early T cells in non-severe SARS-CoV-2 infection. The TCR library protocol was used to attach unique molecular identifiers. These identifiers were attached to individual cDNA molecules. MiXCR, applied by TCRdb to the 5' RACE reads, yields one record per CDR3 protein. The profile shows around 81,000 distinct CDR3 sequences, 14% of them singletons. V was pared by 4 bases and J by 9 bases, with 13 bases between. Per germline, CDR1 SQVTM and CDR2 ANQGSEA. This CDR3 has 12 amino acids. The sequence came from an adult who was a healthcare worker with PCR-confirmed SARS-CoV-2 infection or an uninfected control (not recorded which). V gene TRBV29-1 combines with J gene TRBJ2-1; unclear D gene. Input material: whole blood. The CDR3 loop reads CSVGAASGEQFF. CDR3 nucleotide sequence: TGCAGCGTTGGGGCGGCCTCCGGTGAGCAGTTCTTC.